This entry features one TCR beta chain sequence. Its antigen is unknown. Amplification used 60 Vbeta primers and 13 Jbeta primers. Sequencing was performed with immunoSEQ multiplex PCR; in TCRdb, only in-frame clones are kept and a portion is missing. The sample includes some 160,000 clones, about 70% of them seen just once. The data were obtained in a study of cytomegalovirus exposure and HLA in healthy donors. Study results and caveats: Among TCR beta chains, those listed as cytomegalovirus-associated numbered over 150.

Germline V CDR1 and CDR2: SGHTA, FQGNSA. The CDR3 extends over 15 amino acids. With 5 bases removed from V and 2 bases from J, the gap between germline ends came to 16 bases. The chain uses TRBV7-2 and TRBJ2-7; D is perhaps TRBD1 (6 bases). Sequencing was carried out using PBMCs. The TCR originated in a woman between 35 and 50 years old in good health and CMV-seronegative. For the CDR3, the DNA is TGTGCCAGCAGCCCCACCCCAGGGGTTACCTACGAGCAGTACTTC. Protein product: CASSPTPGVTYEQYF.